This TCR beta chain is from a study of shared clonotypes between healthy human individuals. General observations from the study: Specimens sampled were limited to blood, with tissue repertoires likely differing.

This clone was seen only once. Its antigen is currently unknown. Germline CDR1 is SGHDN and CDR2 is FVKESK. This CDR3 region has 17 residues. With 0 bases clipped from V and 0 bases from J, the junction kept 8 bases outside the gene matches. A deep-level run was used for the assay. Profiled with immunoSEQ multiplex PCR; TCRdb holds only in-frame clones, not every one. The sample carries approximately 2.5 million clones, over 85% recorded once. A split of CD4+ cells into CD45RA+ naive and CD45RA-negative memory subsets was performed. The clonotype was recovered from a man aged 18 to 29 in good health. Some clones in this sample may be carry-over from other donors' samples. The sample was naive CD4+ T cells from PBMCs. Subset: CD45RA+ positively selected. J is TRBJ2-7 and V is TRBV14; 7 bases are shared with TRBD2. CDR3 region: CASSQDVSGTSSYEQYF. CDR3 sequence (DNA): TGTGCCAGCAGCCAAGATGTAAGCGGGACCAGCTCCTACGAGCAGTACTTC.